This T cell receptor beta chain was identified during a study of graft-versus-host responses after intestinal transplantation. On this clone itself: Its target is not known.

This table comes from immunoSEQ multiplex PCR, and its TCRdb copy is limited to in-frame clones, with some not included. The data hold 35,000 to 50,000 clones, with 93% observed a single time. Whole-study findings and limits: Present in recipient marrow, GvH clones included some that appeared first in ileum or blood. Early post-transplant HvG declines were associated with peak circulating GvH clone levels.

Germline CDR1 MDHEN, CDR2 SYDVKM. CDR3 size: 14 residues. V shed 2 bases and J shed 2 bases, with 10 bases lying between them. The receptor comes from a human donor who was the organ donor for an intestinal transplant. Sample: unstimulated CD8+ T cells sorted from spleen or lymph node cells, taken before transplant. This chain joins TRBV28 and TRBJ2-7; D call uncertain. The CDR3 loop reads CASSLQVETYEQYF. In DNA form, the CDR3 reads TGTGCCAGCAGTTTACAGGTCGAGACCTACGAGCAGTACTTC.